A selection of T cell receptor beta chains follows, all from one sample in a study of PD-1 blockade in classical Hodgkin lymphoma. Only in-frame clones appear in the TCRdb table, and some are missing; sequencing was by immunoSEQ multiplex PCR. The table shows approximately 3,000 clones, with more than 80% occurring only once. The source material was CD8+ T cells from blood, sampled before the fourth cycle of nivolumab. The receptors shown here come from a human donor with classical Hodgkin lymphoma. The CDR3 runs from the conserved cysteine through the conserved F or W. Fields, in order: V gene, J gene, CDR3 protein.

>TRBV2|TRBJ2-2
CASSEAAAGELFF
>TRBV25-1|TRBJ1-1
CASRGRRGYRDTEAFF
>TRBV9|TRBJ2-1
CASSPKSTVSYNEQFF
>TRBV4-3|TRBJ1-5
CASSQETGGNQPQHF
>TRBV5-6|TRBJ2-7
CASSLMSTGYGYEQYF
>TRBV7-3|TRBJ2-7
CASSSGGLAATYEQYF
>TRBV4-3|TRBJ2-3
CASSQDSSGSTDTQYF
>TRBV11-1|TRBJ1-2
CASSLAPLTGNYGYTF
>TRBV4-3|TRBJ2-3
CASSPGGPGTDTQYF
>TRBV5-4|TRBJ2-1
CASRSGGTEQFF
>TRBV27|TRBJ2-2
CASSYSSWGAGELFF
>TRBV10-3|TRBJ1-3
CASTRQGGGNTIYF
>TRBV7-8|TRBJ2-5
CASSLDGRQYF
>TRBV15|TRBJ2-1
CATSVGVFGEQFF
>TRBV28|TRBJ1-2
CASSFWGDRWGYGYTF
>TRBV16|TRBJ1-1
CASSQSLMNTEAFF
>TRBV7-6|TRBJ2-5
CASSLTDRHQETQYF
>TRBV27|TRBJ2-1
CASSISGGAFNEQFF
>TRBV9|TRBJ1-3
CASSAGVMIGNTIYF
>TRBV5-6|TRBJ1-5
CASSSARNYQPQHF
>TRBV7-9|TRBJ2-2
CASSLGLAGANTGELFF
>TRBV7-6|TRBJ2-7
CASSSFGQTAYEQYF
>TRBV19|TRBJ2-1
CASSIAGRPGDNEQFF
>TRBV7-6|TRBJ2-3
CASSLALLAEQYF
>TRBV6-1|TRBJ1-1
CASSLGPGLNTEAFF
>TRBV11-2|TRBJ2-3
CASSLWTGRDTQYF
>TRBV4-3|TRBJ2-7
CASSQDSGLPYEQYF
>TRBV27|TRBJ2-7
CASSFGQIYEQYF
>TRBV27|TRBJ2-7
CASSLLGGISSYEQYF
>TRBV7-9|TRBJ2-7
CASSLDRAYEQYF
>TRBV7-9|TRBJ1-1
CASRPGGLGYTEAFF
>TRBV6-5|TRBJ1-2
CASRGQGAFYGYTF
>TRBV7-9|TRBJ2-7
CASSFVSTGYEQYF
>TRBV7-6|TRBJ1-1
CASWGGQINTEAFF
>TRBV27|TRBJ1-5
CASSSSVRNQPQHF
>TRBV27|TRBJ2-5
CASSLRQPREETQYF
>TRBV7-2|TRBJ2-1
CASSFDNSEQFF
>TRBV7-9|TRBJ2-4
CASSLGIALGDIQYF